A selection of T cell receptor beta chains follows, all from one sample in a study of T cell clusters in autoimmune cytopenias. Reanalyzing the multiplex PCR reads, TCRdb keeps one entry per CDR3 protein, without DNA. Reported are around 6,300 distinct CDR3 sequences; the ten largest clones contain about 22%. The sample was also linked to a second study, of T cell repertoires in aging, cancer and after chemotherapy.

The sequencing sample was made of peripheral blood. These receptors all stem from a human donor in good health. Both conserved end residues are part of each CDR3. The size entry is marked missing in some rows and otherwise reads once, few, many or a size class.

V: TRBV10-3
size: -
J: TRBJ2-5
CDR3: CAIRGEQETQYF

V: TRBV29-1
size: medium-sized
J: TRBJ2-1
CDR3: CSVETGASSYNEQFF

V: TRBV15
size: -
J: TRBJ1-1
CDR3: CATSRGPGENTEAFF

V: TRBV6-2/TRBV6-3
size: medium-sized
J: TRBJ2-1
CDR3: CASGERQSSYNEQFF

V: TRBV27
size: medium-sized
J: TRBJ2-6
CDR3: CASSTGLGGNGISGANVLTF

V: TRBV29-1
size: medium-sized
J: TRBJ1-1
CDR3: CSVGGSFSNTEAFF

V: TRBV13
size: -
J: TRBJ1-6
CDR3: CASSWGQESSYNSPLHF

V: TRBV6-2/TRBV6-3
size: medium-sized
J: TRBJ2-2
CDR3: CASLTARGTPGELFF

V: TRBV5-1
size: -
J: TRBJ2-1
CDR3: CASSLEEPPIPFF

V: TRBV19
size: medium-sized
J: TRBJ2-1
CDR3: CASSTLDRYNEQFF

V: TRBV6-1
size: medium-sized
J: TRBJ1-6
CDR3: CASSESGDSPLHF

V: TRBV19
size: medium-sized
J: TRBJ2-7
CDR3: CASSPGQGADEQYF

V: TRBV4-3
size: -
J: TRBJ1-3
CDR3: CASSQDDPGSGNTIYF

V: TRBV18
size: -
J: TRBJ1-5
CDR3: CASSPPGARSNQPQHF

V: TRBV27
size: -
J: TRBJ1-5
CDR3: CASSLGRFFQPQHF

V: TRBV6-2/TRBV6-3
size: -
J: TRBJ1-1
CDR3: CASRLQNTEAFF

V: TRBV6-5
size: -
J: TRBJ1-2
CDR3: CATFLRGYRGDGYTF